The clone carrying this T cell receptor (beta chain) was seen more than once but under ten times. Antigen unknown. The CDR3 contains 14 residues. Germline V gene sequence: CDR1 SGHDT, CDR2 YYEEEE. V lost 0 bases and J 8 bases, leaving 14 bases between the germline ends. This sample was included in a study of cytomegalovirus exposure and HLA in healthy donors. Study findings and constraints: Cytomegalovirus-associated status was assigned to more than 150 TCR beta chains. A cluster of highly shared sequence variants was likely a sequencing artifact. Later work found most CMV-associated TCR beta chains apparently HLA-restricted.

Researchers ran the PCR with 60 Vbeta and 13 Jbeta primers. The data were produced by immunoSEQ multiplex PCR, yet TCRdb's version contains in-frame clones alone and is incomplete. There are 120,000 or so clones in the sample; less than 85% occur only once, and 0.95% to 1.5% lies in the top ten. The sequence came from a female donor in good health and CMV-seronegative. The specimen was PBMCs. The chain uses TRBV5-6 and TRBJ1-2, with D unclear. CDR3 DNA sequence: TGTGCCAGCAGCTTGGCGTCACGGCTGACAGGCTACACCTTC. Its translation is CASSLASRLTGYTF.